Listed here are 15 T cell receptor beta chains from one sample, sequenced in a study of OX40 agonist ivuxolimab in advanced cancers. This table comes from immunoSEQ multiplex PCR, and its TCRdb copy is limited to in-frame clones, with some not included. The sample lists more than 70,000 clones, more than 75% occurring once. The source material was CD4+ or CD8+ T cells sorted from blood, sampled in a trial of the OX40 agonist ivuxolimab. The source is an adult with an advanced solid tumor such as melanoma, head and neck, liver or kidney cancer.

CDR3 nucleotide sequence: TGTGCCAGCAGCTTTCGGACTAGTTCTCGCACAGATACGCAGTATTTT. Translated, it gives CASSFRTSSRTDTQYF. The chain is built from TRBV11-2 and TRBJ2-3; the match to TRBD2 covers 7 bases. CDR1 is SGHAT, CDR2 FQNNGV, per germline. This CDR3 contains 16 residues. V shed 3 bases and J 1 base; nucleotides not matched to a gene: 7.

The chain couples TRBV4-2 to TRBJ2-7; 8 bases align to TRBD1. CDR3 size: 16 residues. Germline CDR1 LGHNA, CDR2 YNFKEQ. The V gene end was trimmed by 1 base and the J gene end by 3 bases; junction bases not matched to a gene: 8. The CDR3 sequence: CASSQGAGDRFYEQYF. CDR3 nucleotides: TGTGCCAGCAGCCAAGGGGCCGGGGACAGGTTCTACGAGCAGTACTTC.

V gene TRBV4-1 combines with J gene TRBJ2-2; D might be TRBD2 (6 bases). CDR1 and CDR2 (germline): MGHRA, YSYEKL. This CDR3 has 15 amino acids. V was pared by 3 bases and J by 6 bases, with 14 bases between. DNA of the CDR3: TGCGCCAGCAGCCAGTGGGGCGGGGTTGCCGGGGAGCTGTTTTTT. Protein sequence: CASSQWGGVAGELFF.

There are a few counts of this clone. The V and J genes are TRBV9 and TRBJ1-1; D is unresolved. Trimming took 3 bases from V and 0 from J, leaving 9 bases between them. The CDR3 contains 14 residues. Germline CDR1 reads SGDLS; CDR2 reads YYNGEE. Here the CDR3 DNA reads TGTGCCAGCAGCGCGGACCTGATGAACACTGAAGCTTTCTTT. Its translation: CASSADLMNTEAFF.

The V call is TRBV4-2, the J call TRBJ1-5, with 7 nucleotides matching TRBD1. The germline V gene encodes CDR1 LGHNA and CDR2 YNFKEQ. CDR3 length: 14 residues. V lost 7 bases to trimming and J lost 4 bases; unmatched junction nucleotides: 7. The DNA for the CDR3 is TGTGCCAGCAACCATCCGGGACAGAATCAGCCCCAGCATTTT. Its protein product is CASNHPGQNQPQHF.

This CDR3 reads CASSLTYEGNEQFF. For the CDR3, the DNA is TGTGCCAGCAGCTTAACGTATGAAGGGAATGAGCAGTTCTTC. The V and J genes are TRBV7-3 and TRBJ2-1; D is ambiguous. Germline V lookup: CDR1 SGHTA, CDR2 FQGTGA. This CDR3 is 14 amino acids long. V lost 0 bases and J lost 7, with 10 bases in between.

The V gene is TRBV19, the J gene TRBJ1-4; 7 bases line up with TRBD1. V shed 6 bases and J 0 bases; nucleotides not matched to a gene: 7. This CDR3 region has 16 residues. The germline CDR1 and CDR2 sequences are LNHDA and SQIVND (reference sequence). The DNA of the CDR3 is TGTGCCAGTAGAGACAGGGCCCTCTCAACTAATGAAAAACTGTTTTTT. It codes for CASRDRALSTNEKLFF.

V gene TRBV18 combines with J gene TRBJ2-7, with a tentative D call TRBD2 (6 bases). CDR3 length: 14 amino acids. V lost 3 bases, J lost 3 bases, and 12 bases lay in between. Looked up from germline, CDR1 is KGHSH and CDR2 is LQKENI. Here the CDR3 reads CASSPDRGGYEQYF. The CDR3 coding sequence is TGTGCCAGCTCACCCGACCGGGGAGGCTACGAGCAGTACTTC.

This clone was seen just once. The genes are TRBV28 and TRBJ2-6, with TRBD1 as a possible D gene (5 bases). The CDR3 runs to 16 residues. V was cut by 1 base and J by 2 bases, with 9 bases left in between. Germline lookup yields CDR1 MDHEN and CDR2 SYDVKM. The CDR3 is CASSLFAGTGANVLTF. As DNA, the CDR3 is TGTGCCAGCAGTTTATTCGCAGGGACTGGGGCCAACGTCCTGACTTTC.

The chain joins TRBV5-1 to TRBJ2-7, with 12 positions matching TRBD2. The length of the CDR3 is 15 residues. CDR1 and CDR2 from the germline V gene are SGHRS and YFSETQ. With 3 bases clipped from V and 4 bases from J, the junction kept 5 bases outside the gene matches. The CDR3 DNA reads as TGCGCCAGCAGCTCCGGACTAGCGGGATTGTACGAGCAGTACTTC. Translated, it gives CASSSGLAGLYEQYF.

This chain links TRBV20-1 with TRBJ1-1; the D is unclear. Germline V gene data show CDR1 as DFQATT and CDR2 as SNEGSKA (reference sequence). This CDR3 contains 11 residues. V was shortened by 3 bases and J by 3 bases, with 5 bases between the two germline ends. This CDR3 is CSASRYTEAFF. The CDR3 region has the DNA TGCAGTGCTAGCAGGTACACTGAAGCTTTCTTT.

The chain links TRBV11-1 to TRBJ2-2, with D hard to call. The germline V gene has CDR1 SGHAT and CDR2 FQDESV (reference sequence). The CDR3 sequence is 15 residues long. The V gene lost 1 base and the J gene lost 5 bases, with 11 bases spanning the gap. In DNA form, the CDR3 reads TGTGCCAGCAGCTTAGAAAGGTGGCGGACCGGGGAGCTGTTTTTT. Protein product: CASSLERWRTGELFF.

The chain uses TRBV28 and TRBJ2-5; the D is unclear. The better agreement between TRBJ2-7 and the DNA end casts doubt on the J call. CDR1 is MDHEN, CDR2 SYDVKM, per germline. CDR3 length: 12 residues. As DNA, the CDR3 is TGTGCCAGCAGACGCGGTTTGTACGAGCAGTACTTC. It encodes CASRRGLYEQYF.

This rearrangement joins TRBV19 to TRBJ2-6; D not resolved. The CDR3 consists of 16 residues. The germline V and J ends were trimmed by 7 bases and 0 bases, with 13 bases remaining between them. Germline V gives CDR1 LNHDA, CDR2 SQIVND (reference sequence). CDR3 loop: CASTYELTSGANVLTF. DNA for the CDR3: TGTGCCAGTACCTACGAGCTGACCTCTGGGGCCAACGTCCTGACTTTC.

CDR3 sequence reads: CASKKGEEKLFF. The CDR3 DNA reads TGTGCCAGCAAGAAGGGGGAGGAAAAACTGTTTTTT. The chain employs TRBV11-2 and TRBJ1-4; D may be TRBD1 (6 bases). Germline loops: CDR1 SGHAT, CDR2 FQNNGV. The CDR3 is made up of 12 amino acids. V was clipped by 7 bases and J by 8 bases, with 11 bases between them.